What follows describes a single T cell receptor beta chain. This clonotype was picked up a small number of times. Its specific antigen is unknown. No base-level quality is on record; no much larger clone is a single base apart. For sequencing, an Illumina MiSeq was employed. Starting from the raw public reads, TCRdb applied fastp trimming at Q25, assembled clones with MiXCR and retained in-frame beta chains. Every CDR3 protein is listed once, alongside the most common genes and DNA of its rows. The sample contains approximately 4,200 distinct CDR3 sequences, 7% to 9% of them found a single time. 8.5% to 9.5% of the sample is taken by the ten largest. This record comes from a study. Relative to germline, V is 2 bases shorter and J is 6 bases shorter, with 11 bases between their ends. CDR1 and CDR2 are read off the germline V gene as MNHNS and SASEGT. Measured from the cysteine to the phenylalanine, the CDR3 is 15 residues long. CDR3 DNA is the only sequence kept; it has 45 bases, read in frame from the first base.

The receptor was isolated from a human donor with rheumatoid arthritis. The sequence links TRBV6-1 to TRBJ1-6; the D gene cannot be resolved reliably. The specimen sequenced was CD4+ T cells from synovial fluid. The nucleotides are TGTGCCAGCAGTGAATCGGGCTTCCCTAATTCACCCCTCCACTTT. Translated, it reads CASSESGFPNSPLHF.